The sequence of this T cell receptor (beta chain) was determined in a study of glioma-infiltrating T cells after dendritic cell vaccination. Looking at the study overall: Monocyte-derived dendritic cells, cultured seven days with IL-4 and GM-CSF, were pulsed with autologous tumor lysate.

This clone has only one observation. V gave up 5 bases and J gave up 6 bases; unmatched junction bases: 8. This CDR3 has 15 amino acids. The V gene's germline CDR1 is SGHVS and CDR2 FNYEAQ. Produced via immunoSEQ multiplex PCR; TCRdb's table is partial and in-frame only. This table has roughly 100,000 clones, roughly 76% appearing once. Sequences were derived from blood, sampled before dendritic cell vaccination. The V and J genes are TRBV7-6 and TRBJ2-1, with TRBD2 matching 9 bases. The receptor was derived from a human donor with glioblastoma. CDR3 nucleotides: TGTGCCAGCAGCCTGTATAGCGGGAGATCCAATGAGCAGTTCTTC. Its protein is CASSLYSGRSNEQFF. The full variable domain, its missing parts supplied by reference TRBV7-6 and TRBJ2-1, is GAGVSQSPRYKVTKRGQDVALRCDPISGHVSLYWYRQALGQGPEFLTYFNYEAQQDKSGLPNDRFSAERPEGSISTLTIQRTEQRDSAMYRCASSLYSGRSNEQFFGPGTRLTVL.